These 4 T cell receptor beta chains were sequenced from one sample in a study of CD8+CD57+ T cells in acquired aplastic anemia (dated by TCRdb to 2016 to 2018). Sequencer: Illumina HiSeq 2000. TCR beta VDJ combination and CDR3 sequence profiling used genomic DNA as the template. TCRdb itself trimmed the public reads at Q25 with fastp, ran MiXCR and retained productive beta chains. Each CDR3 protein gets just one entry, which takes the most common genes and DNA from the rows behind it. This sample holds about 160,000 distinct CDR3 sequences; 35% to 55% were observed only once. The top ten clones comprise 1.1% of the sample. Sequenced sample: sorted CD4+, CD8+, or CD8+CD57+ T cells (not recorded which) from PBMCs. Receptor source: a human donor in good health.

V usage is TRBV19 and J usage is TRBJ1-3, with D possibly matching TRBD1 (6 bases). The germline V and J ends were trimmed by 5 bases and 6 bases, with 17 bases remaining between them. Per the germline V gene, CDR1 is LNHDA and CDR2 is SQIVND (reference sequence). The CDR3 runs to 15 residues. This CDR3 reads CASSRDWDTKNTIYF. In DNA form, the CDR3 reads TGTGCCAGTAGTCGAGATTGGGACACTAAAAACACCATATATTTT. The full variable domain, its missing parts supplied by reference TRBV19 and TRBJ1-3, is DGGITQSPKYLFRKEGQNVTLSCEQNLNHDAMYWYRQDPGQGLRLIYYSQIVNDFQKGDIAEGYSVSREKKESFPLTVTSAQKNPTAFYLCASSRDWDTKNTIYFGEGSWLTVV.

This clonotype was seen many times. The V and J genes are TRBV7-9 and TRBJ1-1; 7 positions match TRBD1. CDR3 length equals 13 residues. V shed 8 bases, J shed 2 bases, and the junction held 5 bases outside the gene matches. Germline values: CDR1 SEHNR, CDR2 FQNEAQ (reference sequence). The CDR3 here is CASQGQPNTEAFF. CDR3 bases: TGTGCCAGCCAGGGACAGCCAAACACTGAAGCTTTCTTT.

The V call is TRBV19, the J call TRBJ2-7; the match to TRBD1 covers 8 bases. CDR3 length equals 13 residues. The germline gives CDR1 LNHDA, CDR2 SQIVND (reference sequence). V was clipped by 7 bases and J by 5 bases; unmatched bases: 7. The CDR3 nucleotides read TGTGCCAGTACAGGACAGGGCATCCACGAGCAGTACTTC. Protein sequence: CASTGQGIHEQYF.

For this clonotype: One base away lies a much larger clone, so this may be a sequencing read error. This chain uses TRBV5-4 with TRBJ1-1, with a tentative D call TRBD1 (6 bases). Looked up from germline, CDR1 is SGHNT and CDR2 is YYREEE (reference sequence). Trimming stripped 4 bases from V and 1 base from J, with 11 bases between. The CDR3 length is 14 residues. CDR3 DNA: TGTGCCAGCAGCGTGGACAGTAGGAACACTGAAGCTTTCTTT. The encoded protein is CASSVDSRNTEAFF. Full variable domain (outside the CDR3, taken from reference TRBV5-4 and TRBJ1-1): ETGVTQSPTHLIKTRGQQVTLRCSSQSGHNTVSWYQQALGQGPQFIFQYYREEENGRGNFPPRFSGLQFPNYSSELNVNALELDDSALYLCASSVDSRNTEAFFGQGTRLTVV.